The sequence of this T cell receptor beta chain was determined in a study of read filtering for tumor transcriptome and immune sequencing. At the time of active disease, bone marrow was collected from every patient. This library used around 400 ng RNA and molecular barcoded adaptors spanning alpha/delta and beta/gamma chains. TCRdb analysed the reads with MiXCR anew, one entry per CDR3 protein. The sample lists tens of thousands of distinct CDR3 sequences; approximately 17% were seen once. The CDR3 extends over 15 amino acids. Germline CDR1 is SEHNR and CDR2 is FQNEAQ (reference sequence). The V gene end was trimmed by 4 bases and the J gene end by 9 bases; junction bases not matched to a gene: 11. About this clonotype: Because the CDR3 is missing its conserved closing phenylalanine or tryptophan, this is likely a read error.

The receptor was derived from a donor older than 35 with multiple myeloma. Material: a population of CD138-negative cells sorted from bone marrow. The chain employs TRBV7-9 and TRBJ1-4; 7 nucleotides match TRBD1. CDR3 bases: TGTGCCAGCAGCTCTGGGACAGTTCTCGGGAAAAAACTGTTTCTT. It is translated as CASSSGTVLGKKLFL.